The 31 T cell receptor beta chains below come from one sample, sequenced in a study of patients and donors after allogeneic stem cell transplantation. Each CDR3 protein is one row after TCRdb ran MiXCR on the RT-PCR reads. Of under 200,000 distinct CDR3 sequences listed, approximately 31% are singletons. Sample: blood, either unsorted or a sorted T cell fraction (not recorded which). The receptors here all came from a human donor who was either an allogeneic HSCT recipient or a stem cell or donor lymphocyte infusion donor (not recorded which). It is not recorded whose cells these are; they may come from a transplant donor.

This rearrangement joins TRBV4-3 to TRBJ2-7; 7 bases agree with TRBD2. This CDR3 region has 15 residues. Germline-derived CDR1 and CDR2 are LGHNA and YSLEER. The J segment lost 6 bases and the V segment lost 2 bases, leaving 10 bases of the junction unmatched. The CDR3 reads CASSQKSSGKIEQYF. The CDR3 DNA reads TGCGCCAGCAGCCAAAAATCGAGCGGGAAGATCGAGCAGTACTTC.

V gene TRBV6-6 combines with J gene TRBJ2-7; 7 nucleotides line up with TRBD1. J gave up 2 bases and V 6 bases, and 4 bases lay outside the gene matches. Germline V gene data show CDR1 as MNHNY and CDR2 as SVGAGI (reference sequence). This CDR3 has 13 residues. In nucleotides, the CDR3 is TGTGCCAGCAGGGCAGGGGGAACCTACGAGCAGTACTTC. It codes for CASRAGGTYEQYF.

This clonotype was counted only a few times. V gene TRBV5-1 combines with J gene TRBJ2-1, with 12 bases matching TRBD1. Germline values: CDR1 SGHRS, CDR2 YFSETQ. Trimming cost V 3 bases and J 8 bases; bases outside gene matches: 6. The CDR3 consists of 15 residues. CDR3 DNA sequence: TGCGCCAGCAGCTCCCTGGGACAGGGGGCGTATGAGCAGTTCTTC. Translation gives CASSSLGQGAYEQFF.

This chain links TRBV15 with TRBJ1-5; TRBD1 matches at 8 bases. V dropped 3 bases and J dropped 3; count of bases not matched to a gene: 10. Germline V gene sequence: CDR1 LNHNV, CDR2 YYDKDF (reference sequence). There are 17 residues in the CDR3. In nucleotides, the CDR3 is TGTGCCACCAGCAGTATGACCAGGGGGCCCACCAATCAGCCCCAGCATTTT. Translated, it gives CATSSMTRGPTNQPQHF.

The rearrangement uses TRBV7-9 and TRBJ2-2; possible D gene TRBD2, 6 bases. CDR1 is SEHNR, CDR2 FQNEAQ, per germline (reference sequence). V was shortened by 3 bases and J by 1 base, with 6 bases between the two germline ends. The CDR3 length is 14 residues. DNA for the CDR3: TGTGCCAGCAGCTTGGGACTGAACACCGGGGAGCTGTTTTTT. It specifies CASSLGLNTGELFF.

This clonotype was seen only a few times. This chain connects TRBV24-1 to TRBJ1-1; TRBD1 matches at 8 bases. V shed 2 bases and J 3 bases; nucleotides not matched to a gene: 10. This CDR3 has 17 residues. CDR1 and CDR2 (germline): KGHDR, SFDVKD. The CDR3 region has the DNA TGTGCCACCAGTGATTCGTATTCCTCACAGGGGGACACTGAAGCTTTCTTT. Its protein is CATSDSYSSQGDTEAFF.

This clonotype was picked up a small number of times. V gene TRBV18 combines with J gene TRBJ1-5; D uncertain. The ends were cut back, 4 bases at V and 5 bases at J, with 15 bases in the middle. This CDR3 contains 15 residues. The germline V gene has CDR1 KGHSH and CDR2 LQKENI. In DNA form, the CDR3 reads TGTGCCAGCTCACGCCCGGGAGGGCCGGATCAGCCCCAGCATTTT. Its protein is CASSRPGGPDQPQHF. Filled out from reference TRBV18 and TRBJ1-5, the complete variable domain reads NAGVMQNPRHLVRRRGQEARLRCSPMKGHSHVYWYRQLPEEGLKFMVYLQKENIIDESGMPKERFSAEFPKEGPSILRIQQVVRGDSAAYFCASSRPGGPDQPQHFGDGTRLSIL.

This clonotype was seen many times. The CDR3 sequence: CASSQVIANTEAFF. In DNA form, the CDR3 reads TGTGCCAGCAGCCAAGTAATAGCGAACACTGAAGCTTTCTTT. V gene TRBV3-1 combines with J gene TRBJ1-1, with unresolved D. The ends were cut back, 1 base at V and 1 base at J, with 7 bases in the middle. The CDR3 spans 14 residues. Germline CDR1 is LGHDT and CDR2 is YNNKEL (reference sequence).

This rearrangement joins TRBV5-1 to TRBJ2-7; no definite D call. Germline CDR1 and CDR2: SGHRS and YFSETQ. The CDR3 has 16 amino acids. The V end was cut by 0 bases, the J end by 2 bases, with 15 bases between. This CDR3 is CASSLVGGRVPYEQYF. The CDR3 region has the DNA TGCGCCAGCAGCTTGGTAGGTGGGCGTGTGCCCTACGAGCAGTACTTC.

CDR3 protein: CASSPRRRTDTQYF. CDR3 nucleotide sequence: TGTGCCAGCAGTCCTAGACGGCGCACAGATACGCAGTATTTT. The chain carries TRBV12-3 or TRBV12-4 and TRBJ2-3, with D unresolved. Between the trimmed V and J ends, which lost 5 bases and 1 base, there was a span of 10 bases. This CDR3 contains 14 residues.

This clonotype has a handful of counts. CDR3 sequence reads: CAISDAGTGLLDEQYF. In DNA, the CDR3 is TGTGCCATCAGTGACGCCGGGACAGGGCTTTTGGACGAGCAGTACTTC. The genes are TRBV10-3 and TRBJ2-7, with TRBD1 matching 9 bases. CDR3 length: 16 amino acids. Trimming cost V 3 bases and J 5 bases; bases outside gene matches: 11. Germline CDR1 is ENHRY and CDR2 is SYGVKD.

V and J are TRBV6-5 and TRBJ2-5; D unresolved. Trimming cost V 0 bases and J 0 bases, with 8 bases left between them. The CDR3 extends over 15 amino acids. Germline V lookup: CDR1 MNHEY, CDR2 SVGAGI. In DNA form, the CDR3 reads TGTGCCAGCAGTTACTCCCCCCAGTACCAAGAGACCCAGTACTTC. This codes for CASSYSPQYQETQYF.

Only a few counts were recorded for this clonotype. This rearrangement joins TRBV5-1 to TRBJ2-7; 7 bases align to TRBD1. The CDR3 contains 14 residues. Germline lookup yields CDR1 SGHRS and CDR2 YFSETQ. Germline trimming cut 4 bases from V and 2 bases from J; bases unmatched to any gene: 6. The CDR3 nucleotides read TGCGCCAGCAGCCCTGGACAGGTTACCTACGAGCAGTACTTC. Protein: CASSPGQVTYEQYF.

This clonotype was seen only once. This sequence joins TRBV12-5 and TRBJ2-7; 8 bases are shared with TRBD1. The CDR3 loop spans 16 amino acids. CDR1 is LGHNT, CDR2 FRNRAP, per germline. V was pared by 5 bases and J by 6 bases, with 15 bases of the junction left unmatched. The DNA of the CDR3 is TGTGCTAGTGGTCCGGGGACAGGCGACGGATTACGCGAGCAGTACTTC. Encoded protein: CASGPGTGDGLREQYF.

V and J are TRBV9 and TRBJ2-7; 10 bases fit TRBD2. This CDR3 spans 13 amino acids. Germline lookup yields CDR1 SGDLS and CDR2 YYNGEE. V shed 3 bases and J 7 bases; nucleotides not matched to a gene: 4. CDR3 coding DNA: TGTGCCAGCAGCGGACCTAGCGGGAGTGAGCAGTACTTC. This codes for CASSGPSGSEQYF.

The chain couples TRBV18 to TRBJ2-1; D is undetermined. V lost 2 bases and J lost 9, with 5 bases in between. CDR1 KGHSH and CDR2 LQKENI come from the germline V gene. This CDR3 is built from 11 residues. The CDR3 region is CASSPSGEQFF. The CDR3 coding sequence is TGTGCCAGCTCACCATCGGGTGAGCAGTTCTTC.

The J gene is TRBJ2-2, the V gene TRBV5-5; D is possibly TRBD1 or TRBD2 (5 bases each). Per the germline V gene, CDR1 is SGHKS and CDR2 is YYEKEE (reference sequence). The CDR3 sequence is 13 residues long. V shed 9 bases and J shed 1 base, with 10 bases lying between them. The CDR3 protein is CATGTGNTGELFF. The CDR3 DNA follows: TGTGCCACCGGGACCGGGAACACCGGGGAGCTGTTTTTT. The full variable domain, its missing parts supplied by reference TRBV5-5 and TRBJ2-2, is DAGVTQSPTHLIKTRGQQVTLRCSPISGHKSVSWYQQVLGQGPQFIFQYYEKEERGRGNFPDRFSARQFPNYSSELNVNALLLGDSALYLCATGTGNTGELFFGEGSRLTVL.

This clonotype has more than one count but fewer than ten. Germline and junction disagree at one end, which may indicate a read error. The chain employs TRBV14 and TRBJ1-1; TRBD1 is a possible D gene (6 bases). The CDR3 consists of 12 residues. The germline V gene has CDR1 SGHDN and CDR2 FVKESK. CDR3 in DNA: TGTGCCAGCAGCCAAGATTGGGAGGACAGCAAATTT. This sequence encodes CASSQDWEDSKF.

This clonotype showed up many times. The chain recombines TRBV3-1 with TRBJ2-7; 8 positions agree with TRBD2. The CDR3 is 15 residues long. Looked up from germline, CDR1 is LGHDT and CDR2 is YNNKEL (reference sequence). The V and J ends lost 1 base and 2 bases, in that order; junction bases with no gene match: 4. The CDR3 coding sequence is TGTGCCAGCAGCCAAGGAACTAGCGGCCCCTACGAGCAGTACTTC. This sequence encodes CASSQGTSGPYEQYF.

This rearrangement joins TRBV27 to TRBJ2-7; 10 nucleotides match TRBD1. The germline V gene encodes CDR1 MNHEY and CDR2 SMNVEV (reference sequence). The CDR3 spans 14 residues. V gave up 7 bases and J gave up 6 bases; unmatched junction bases: 9. The CDR3 is CASTRTGGFSEQYF. CDR3 DNA sequence: TGTGCCAGCACCCGGACAGGGGGTTTCAGCGAGCAGTACTTC.

To note about this clonotype: The junction does not match germline at one end; this may be a read error. V and J are TRBV13 and TRBJ1-6; TRBD1 matches at 8 bases. Per the germline V gene, CDR1 is PRHDT and CDR2 is FYEKMQ (reference sequence). The CDR3 is 15 residues long. The CDR3 sequence is CASSVGQGLNSPLHF. As DNA, the CDR3 is TGTGCCAGCAGCGTAGGACAGGGTCTTAATTCACCCCTCCACTTT.

The chain joins TRBV11-2 to TRBJ1-1; maybe TRBD1 (5 bases). The germline V gene has CDR1 SGHAT and CDR2 FQNNGV. The V end lost 4 bases, the J end lost 11 bases, and 20 bases lay between the germline ends. The CDR3 extends over 14 amino acids. The CDR3 protein is CASSSAGQTPLAFF. CDR3 DNA: TGTGCCAGCAGCTCGGCGGGGCAGACCCCTTTGGCTTTCTTT.

This clonotype turned up a few times. V is TRBV6-2 or TRBV6-3 and J is TRBJ1-5; D is unclear. The V and J ends lost 6 bases and 0 bases respectively, with 21 bases between them. The CDR3 runs to 18 residues. CDR1 is MNHEY and CDR2 is SVGEGT in the germline V gene. The CDR3 spells CASSQPRDAAHSNQPQHF. The CDR3 DNA follows: TGTGCCAGCAGCCAGCCCCGTGATGCAGCTCATAGCAATCAGCCCCAGCATTTT.

The chain employs TRBV11-2 and TRBJ1-3; a possible D gene is TRBD1 (5 bases). Trimming cost V 5 bases and J 0 bases, with 11 bases left between them. CDR1 and CDR2 (germline): SGHAT, FQNNGV. The CDR3 loop spans 15 amino acids. The CDR3 region has the DNA TGTGCCAGCAGCCCATGGGGCAGCTCTGGAAACACCATATATTTT. This gives the protein CASSPWGSSGNTIYF.

This clonotype has a handful of counts. DNA of the CDR3: TGTGCCAGCAGTGACCACGGGGCGGGAGGGCCAGATACGCAGTATTTT. Encoded protein: CASSDHGAGGPDTQYF. The rearrangement joins TRBV6-4 to TRBJ2-3, with TRBD2 identical over 9 bases. After removal of 2 bases from V and 4 bases from J, the junction contained 7 bases not matched to a gene. The germline V gene has CDR1 MRHNA and CDR2 SNTAGT. The CDR3 totals 16 residues.

CDR3 in amino acids: CASRERVPSYTGELFF. The CDR3 DNA is TGTGCCAGCCGAGAGAGGGTCCCTAGTTACACCGGGGAGCTGTTTTTT. The gene calls are TRBV5-5 and TRBJ2-2; D possibly corresponds to TRBD2 (5 bases). The CDR3 covers 16 residues. V lost 7 bases and J 3 bases, leaving 19 bases between the germline ends. Germline-derived CDR1 and CDR2 are SGHKS and YYEKEE (reference sequence).

The chain uses TRBV19 and TRBJ2-2, with 8 bases fitting TRBD1. Per the germline V gene, CDR1 is LNHDA and CDR2 is SQIVND (reference sequence). CDR3 length: 13 residues. J lost 5 bases, V lost 8 bases, and 4 bases had no gene match. The CDR3 loop reads CASLDRETGELFF. CDR3 nucleotides: TGTGCCAGTCTGGACAGGGAAACCGGGGAGCTGTTTTTT.

The V gene is TRBV6-2 or TRBV6-3, the J gene TRBJ1-5, with D unclear. V was pared by 2 bases and J by 9 bases, with 17 bases between. This CDR3 is 15 amino acids long. Germline CDR1 and CDR2: MNHEY and SVGEGT. In nucleotides, the CDR3 is TGTGCCAGCAGTTACCTGACAACGGACGCTGGGCCCCAGCATTTT. This codes for CASSYLTTDAGPQHF.

The V gene is TRBV29-1, the J gene TRBJ2-7; 10 positions match TRBD2. The CDR3 runs 18 residues. Unmatched junction bases numbered 15, after V lost 4 bases and J lost 0 bases. Germline CDR1 reads SQVTM; CDR2 reads ANQGSEA. This CDR3 is CSVAGKAIPSGSSYEQYF. The DNA of the CDR3 is TGCAGCGTTGCGGGCAAAGCGATTCCTAGCGGGAGCTCCTACGAGCAGTACTTC.

This clonotype has at least ten counts. The V and J genes are TRBV12-3 or TRBV12-4 and TRBJ1-5, with D possibly TRBD1 on 5 matching bases. This CDR3 has 14 residues. V lost 3 bases to trimming and J lost 3 bases, with 9 bases between them. The CDR3 DNA reads TGTGCCAGCAGTTTCGGGGCGGTCAATCAGCCCCAGCATTTT. Amino acid sequence: CASSFGAVNQPQHF.

The chain is built from TRBV3-1 and TRBJ1-3; weak D call: TRBD1 (5 bases). The CDR3 extends over 14 amino acids. Germline V gene data show CDR1 as LGHDT and CDR2 as YNNKEL (reference sequence). Between the trimmed V and J ends, which lost 7 bases and 0 bases, there was a span of 10 bases. CDR3 amino acids: CASTPGLSGNTIYF. The CDR3 DNA reads TGTGCCAGCACCCCGGGGCTCTCTGGAAACACCATATATTTT.